This T cell receptor (beta chain) was captured in a study of shared clonotypes between healthy human individuals. Comments on this clone: Its target is unknown.

CDR1 and CDR2 (germline): MNHNY, SVGAGI (reference sequence). Trimming took off 6 bases at V and 3 bases at J, with 8 bases between the two ends. The CDR3 totals 12 residues. All donors qualified as healthy HIV-negative adults and had experienced no recent acute infections or vaccinations. Study-wide points: Clonotypes that were shared across a handful of donors made up approximately 5.1% of naive CD4 clonotypes.

Replicate PCRs from sorted subsets contained 200 ng DNA, which is around 30,000 T cell genomes. Clones were sequenced by immunoSEQ multiplex PCR, and TCRdb holds only the in-frame ones, with some missing. The repertoire holds 640,000 or so clones, around 72% seen once, with less than 2% in the top ten. The chain carries TRBV6-6 and TRBJ1-2, with D maybe TRBD1 (6 bases). The origin of this receptor is a woman in her 30s in good health. The source material was memory CD4+ T cells sorted from blood. Subset denoted: CD45RA-negative fraction. The chain's CDR3 is CASRQGDYGYTF. In nucleotides, the CDR3 is TGTGCCAGCAGACAGGGCGACTATGGCTACACCTTC.